This section outlines one T cell receptor (beta chain) sequence together with its context. These data belong to a study of CD4 and CD8 cells across lung adenocarcinoma regions. TCRdb re-analysed the PCR reads in MiXCR, keeping a single row per CDR3 protein. In the table there are roughly 19,000 distinct CDR3 sequences, about half of which are singletons. Samples came from patients with localized non-small cell lung adenocarcinoma. CDR3 length equals 18 residues. Germline V gene data show CDR1 as MNHNS and CDR2 as SASEGT. V was pared by 2 bases and J by 4 bases, with 6 bases of the junction left unmatched.

The TCR originated in a female donor with lung adenocarcinoma. The CD4 and CD8 labels of this study may be unreliable. The chain recombines TRBV6-1 with TRBJ2-1; 15 bases are a match to TRBD2. Input material: CD8+ T cells from the center of a lung tumor. The chain's CDR3 is CASSEWGLAGGTYNEQFF. As DNA, the CDR3 is TGTGCCAGCAGTGAATGGGGACTAGCGGGAGGTACATACAATGAGCAGTTCTTC.